Below are 28 T cell receptor beta chains sequenced from a single sample in a study of shared clonotypes between healthy human individuals. The table came from immunoSEQ multiplex PCR; TCRdb's copy has only in-frame clones and leaves some out. Counted here are some 2,100,000 clones, approximately 95% occurring once; the ten biggest clones make up roughly 0.13%. The sequenced material came from naive CD4+ T cells sorted from blood. Subset defined: CD45RA+ positively selected. These receptor sequences come from a man between 18 and 35 years old in good health.

The chain joins TRBV29-1 to TRBJ1-6; the match to TRBD1 covers 9 bases. The CDR3 is made up of 13 amino acids. The junction had 3 bases not matched to a gene; V was cut back by 5 bases and J by 7 bases. Germline CDR1 and CDR2: SQVTM and ANQGSEA. CDR3 in DNA: TGCAGCGTTTCACAGGGGGCAAATTCACCCCTCCACTTT. This codes for CSVSQGANSPLHF.

The chain employs TRBV5-1 and TRBJ1-2; 7 bases align to TRBD1. CDR3 length equals 15 residues. Germline V gene sequence: CDR1 SGHRS, CDR2 YFSETQ. The junction had 5 bases not matched to a gene; V was cut back by 3 bases and J by 0 bases. DNA for the CDR3: TGCGCCAGCAGCTGGGACAGAACCACTAACTATGGCTACACCTTC. It yields the protein CASSWDRTTNYGYTF.

The chain combines TRBV11-1 with TRBJ1-2; 10 bases match TRBD1. V lost 2 bases, J lost 7 bases, and 7 bases stayed unmatched. CDR1 is SGHAT, CDR2 FQDESV, per germline (reference sequence). There are 15 residues in the CDR3. The CDR3 DNA follows: TGTGCCAGCAGCTTAAACAGGACAGGGGGTATTGGCTACACCTTC. It encodes CASSLNRTGGIGYTF.

The chain uses TRBV7-8 and TRBJ2-2; D may correspond to TRBD1 or TRBD2 (5 bases each). CDR1 is SGHVS, CDR2 FQNEAQ, per germline. Trimming removed 1 base at V and 6 bases at J, with 9 bases between. The CDR3 has 14 amino acids. The CDR3 sequence is CASSLEWGSGELFF. The CDR3 coding sequence is TGTGCCAGCAGCTTAGAATGGGGGTCCGGGGAGCTGTTTTTT.

This clone came up once. Other nucleotide sequences from this sample produce the same CDR3. The chain combines TRBV5-4 with TRBJ2-5, with D perhaps matching TRBD1 (6 bases). Germline V lookup: CDR1 SGHNT, CDR2 YYREEE (reference sequence). V lost 3 bases to trimming and J lost 2 bases, with 11 bases between them. This CDR3 is 14 amino acids long. The chain's CDR3 is CASSSGQLQETQYF. The CDR3 region has the DNA TGTGCCAGCAGCTCAGGACAGCTGCAAGAGACCCAGTACTTC.

The J gene is TRBJ2-1, the V gene TRBV6-5, with no clear D. The CDR3 runs to 13 residues. Germline V CDR1 and CDR2: MNHEY, SVGAGI. Trimming removed 6 bases at V and 8 bases at J, with 14 bases between. The CDR3 reads CASSRPVLHEQFF. Here the CDR3 DNA reads TGTGCCAGCAGCCGCCCAGTGTTGCATGAGCAGTTCTTC.

This chain links TRBV10-3 with TRBJ2-7, with 7 positions matching TRBD1. V lost 10 bases to trimming and J lost 0 bases; unmatched junction nucleotides: 9. The CDR3 extends over 14 amino acids. Germline V gene sequence: CDR1 ENHRY, CDR2 SYGVKD. CDR3 DNA: TGTGCCACCGCAGACAGGGCTGACTCCTACGAGCAGTACTTC. Translated: CATADRADSYEQYF.

The CDR3: CASSQDSPWAGVKQYF. In DNA form, the CDR3 reads TGTGCCAGCAGCCAAGACTCACCATGGGCGGGAGTGAAGCAGTACTTC. The rearrangement links TRBV6-6 to TRBJ2-7; 7 bases fit TRBD2. V was clipped by 6 bases and J by 8 bases; unmatched bases: 19. Germline CDR1 and CDR2: MNHNY and SVGAGI (reference sequence). CDR3 length: 16 residues.

V gene TRBV7-2 combines with J gene TRBJ2-5; a weak D match, TRBD2 (6 bases). This CDR3 has 14 residues. Germline CDR1 and CDR2: SGHTA and FQGNSA. Trimming shortened V by 4 bases and J by 1 base, and 10 bases separated the two germline ends. The CDR3 is CASSSDYSQETQYF. CDR3 bases: TGTGCCAGCAGCTCGGACTACTCCCAAGAGACCCAGTACTTC.

The rearrangement joins TRBV19 to TRBJ2-5, with 7 bases lining up with TRBD1. V lost 7 bases, J lost 4 bases, and 9 bases stayed unmatched. Germline CDR1 reads LNHDA; CDR2 reads SQIVND (reference sequence). There are 14 residues in the CDR3. CDR3 sequence reads: CASTGTALGETQYF. The CDR3 DNA sequence: TGTGCCAGTACCGGGACAGCCCTGGGAGAGACCCAGTACTTC.

A single count supports this clone. V is TRBV29-1 and J is TRBJ1-4; D is possibly TRBD1 (5 bases). Deletions cut 7 bases from V and 0 bases from J, with 12 bases between. Germline V lookup: CDR1 SQVTM, CDR2 ANQGSEA. The CDR3 sequence is 14 residues long. The CDR3 protein is CSALGLSTNEKLFF. DNA of the CDR3: TGCAGCGCCCTGGGACTTTCAACTAATGAAAAACTGTTTTTT.

This chain connects TRBV7-6 to TRBJ1-4; no clear D. CDR1 and CDR2 (germline): SGHVS, FNYEAQ. V was shortened by 8 bases and J by 0 bases, with 13 bases between the two germline ends. CDR3 length: 15 amino acids. CDR3 in DNA: TGTGCCAGCGGCACCGGGGTTACAACTAATGAAAAACTGTTTTTT. Translated, it gives CASGTGVTTNEKLFF.

CDR3 in amino acids: CASSPTGTYGYTF. CDR3 DNA: TGTGCCAGCAGCCCGACGGGGACCTATGGCTACACCTTC. V and J are TRBV5-4 and TRBJ1-2; perhaps TRBD1 as D (5 bases). Trimming removed 4 bases at V and 4 bases at J, with 11 bases between. The CDR3 extends over 13 amino acids. Germline V gives CDR1 SGHNT, CDR2 YYREEE (reference sequence).

The chain recombines TRBV2 with TRBJ2-3; D not resolved. This CDR3 region has 14 residues. Germline V lookup: CDR1 SNHLY, CDR2 FYNNEI. Trimming cost V 9 bases and J 2 bases, with 15 bases left between them. CDR3 residues: CASPGLRPTDTQYF. The CDR3 bases are TGTGCCAGTCCCGGGCTACGTCCCACAGATACGCAGTATTTT.

The chain combines TRBV4-1 with TRBJ1-6; a weak D match, TRBD1 (5 bases). The germline gives CDR1 MGHRA, CDR2 YSYEKL. The germline V and J ends were trimmed by 4 bases and 9 bases, with 19 bases remaining between them. The CDR3 runs to 16 residues. This CDR3 reads CASSRSTGGDSSPLHF. CDR3 nucleotides: TGCGCCAGCAGCCGTTCAACCGGGGGAGATAGTTCACCCCTCCACTTT.

J is TRBJ1-4 and V is TRBV4-1; perhaps TRBD1 as D (5 bases). This CDR3 contains 16 residues. CDR1 and CDR2 from the germline V gene are MGHRA and YSYEKL. Trimming left V 2 bases short and J 4 bases short, with 14 bases between. CDR3 protein: CASSQFLGTVNEKLFF. Here the CDR3 DNA reads TGCGCCAGCAGCCAATTCCTCGGGACGGTTAATGAAAAACTGTTTTTT.

V usage is TRBV11-3 and J usage is TRBJ2-3, with TRBD1 matching over 12 bases. Germline V lookup: CDR1 SGHNT, CDR2 YENEEA. J was trimmed by 0 bases and V by 5 bases; bases with no gene match: 12. This CDR3 comprises 19 residues. CDR3 region: CASSQGQGAWGNSTDTQYF. DNA for the CDR3: TGTGCCAGCAGCCAGGGACAGGGGGCATGGGGTAATAGCACAGATACGCAGTATTTT.

The chain has TRBV2 and TRBJ2-7, with TRBD2 matching 7 bases. The V segment lost 7 bases and the J segment 0 bases; nucleotides outside the gene matches: 3. Germline V CDR1 and CDR2: SNHLY, FYNNEI. This CDR3 has 13 amino acids. CDR3 coding DNA: TGTGCCAGCACTACTAGCGACTCCTACGAGCAGTACTTC. Translating it yields CASTTSDSYEQYF.

This chain joins TRBV5-1 and TRBJ2-3, with 11 bases matching TRBD2. Trimming took 4 bases from V and 7 from J; bases not matched to a gene: 17. This CDR3 is built from 18 residues. Germline V gene sequence: CDR1 SGHRS, CDR2 YFSETQ. CDR3: CASSTGTSGTYIGNTQYF. The CDR3 coding sequence is TGCGCCAGCAGCACTGGGACTAGCGGCACCTATATTGGAAATACGCAGTATTTT.

This rearrangement joins TRBV4-1 to TRBJ1-6; no reliable D call. Germline V gene data show CDR1 as MGHRA and CDR2 as YSYEKL. The CDR3 runs to 14 residues. Trimming removed 4 bases at V and 1 base at J, with 5 bases between. CDR3 protein: CASSPASYNSPLHF. The CDR3, as DNA: TGCGCCAGCAGCCCAGCATCCTATAATTCACCCCTCCACTTT.

Only one count was recorded for this clone. The genes are TRBV10-2 and TRBJ2-7; TRBD2 matches at 9 bases. Germline V gene sequence: CDR1 WSHSY, CDR2 SAAADI. This CDR3 contains 15 residues. J was trimmed by 0 bases and V by 6 bases; bases with no gene match: 6. The chain's CDR3 is CASRSGSGSSYEQYF. The CDR3 region has the DNA TGCGCCAGCAGATCGGGTAGCGGGAGCTCCTACGAGCAGTACTTC.

This clone was seen only a few times. This sequence joins TRBV5-1 and TRBJ1-1; weak D call: TRBD1 (6 bases). Trimming left V 4 bases short and J 8 bases short, with 6 bases between. This CDR3 is built from 10 residues. Germline assignment: CDR1 SGHRS and CDR2 YFSETQ. CDR3 nucleotide sequence: TGCGCCAGCAGCGGGACAGAAGCTTTCTTT. Protein: CASSGTEAFF.

The chain joins TRBV15 to TRBJ2-7; no clear D. V lost 1 base and J lost 0, with 13 bases in between. Germline CDR1 LNHNV, CDR2 YYDKDF (reference sequence). This CDR3 is 16 amino acids long. This CDR3 reads CATSRVALGSSYEQYF. The CDR3, as DNA: TGTGCCACCAGCAGAGTAGCCCTGGGTAGCTCCTACGAGCAGTACTTC.

The J gene is TRBJ1-2, the V gene TRBV7-8; maybe TRBD1 (5 bases). Germline V CDR1 and CDR2: SGHVS, FQNEAQ. The V end was cut by 1 base, the J end by 4 bases, with 13 bases between. CDR3 size: 15 residues. In DNA form, the CDR3 reads TGTGCCAGCAGCTTAGGGGGCAGGGCCCGCTATGGCTACACCTTC. Amino acid sequence: CASSLGGRARYGYTF.

This chain uses TRBV7-9 with TRBJ2-2; the D gene is possibly TRBD1 (5 bases). The CDR3 contains 16 residues. Germline V gives CDR1 SEHNR, CDR2 FQNEAQ (reference sequence). Between the trimmed V and J ends, which lost 2 bases and 3 bases, there was a span of 13 bases. The CDR3 sequence: CASSLRPRQHTGELFF. The CDR3 bases are TGTGCCAGCAGCTTAAGACCCCGACAGCACACCGGGGAGCTGTTTTTT.

V and J are TRBV10-3 and TRBJ2-1; 12 bases match TRBD2. Trimming cost V 6 bases and J 5 bases; bases outside gene matches: 2. CDR1 is ENHRY and CDR2 is SYGVKD in the germline V gene. This CDR3 region has 14 residues. The CDR3 sequence is CAISRLAGDNEQFF. The CDR3 bases are TGTGCCATCAGCCGACTAGCGGGAGACAATGAGCAGTTCTTC.

The V call is TRBV5-4, the J call TRBJ1-1; D gene ambiguous. Germline lookup yields CDR1 SGHNT and CDR2 YYREEE (reference sequence). There are 14 residues in the CDR3. V was shortened by 0 bases and J by 2 bases, with 8 bases between the two germline ends. The chain's CDR3 is CASSLVAANTEAFF. CDR3 nucleotide sequence: TGTGCCAGCAGCTTGGTGGCGGCTAACACTGAAGCTTTCTTT.

Regarding this clone: The sample holds other DNA sequences that translate to the same CDR3. This chain connects TRBV6-5 to TRBJ1-6; TRBD1 is a possible D gene (5 bases). Germline values: CDR1 MNHEY, CDR2 SVGAGI. The CDR3 sequence is 14 residues long. V dropped 0 bases and J dropped 6 bases, with 6 bases sitting between them. CDR3 nucleotides: TGTGCCAGCAGTTACTCGGGGCTTAATTCACCCCTCCACTTT. It is translated as CASSYSGLNSPLHF.